The T cell receptor (beta chain) under discussion was sequenced for a study of blood T cell repertoires in COVID-19. The method was immunoSEQ multiplex PCR; TCRdb's version includes in-frame clones alone and lacks a portion of them. The sample has over 600,000 clones; 75% to 90% are singletons. V gave up 7 bases and J gave up 10 bases, with 16 bases separating them. The germline CDR1 and CDR2 sequences are MNHNY and SVGAGI (reference sequence). The CDR3 runs 12 residues. This clonotype originated in a woman aged 18-29 years with acute or convalescent COVID-19. The chain joins TRBV6-6 to TRBJ1-1; D not resolved. Sequencing was performed on peripheral blood. CDR3 nucleotide sequence: TGTGCCAGCATTGGAGGGCCACGGGGAGCTTTCTTT. Its protein product is CASIGGPRGAFF.